This entry lists 22 T cell receptor beta chains sequenced from one sample in a study of blood T cell repertoires in COVID-19. Only in-frame clones appear in the TCRdb table, and some are missing; sequencing was by immunoSEQ multiplex PCR. Of some 350,000 clones detected, about 87% appear once; the ten largest clones hold 3%. Sequencing used peripheral blood. These receptors originate from a human donor in a cohort sampled during active COVID-19.

The gene calls are TRBV1 and TRBJ1-6. TRBV1 is an annotated pseudogene. The CDR3 extends over 18 amino acids. The CDR3 here is CTSSQGKGGSSYNSPLHF. The CDR3 coding sequence is TGCACCAGCAGCCAAGGGAAAGGTGGGAGCTCCTATAATTCACCCCTCCACTTT.

The chain couples TRBV10-1 to TRBJ2-5; D perhaps matches TRBD2 (5 bases). The CDR3 is 15 amino acids. Germline lookup yields CDR1 WNHNN and CDR2 SYGVQD (reference sequence). V was clipped by 5 bases and J by 5 bases, with 18 bases between them. As DNA, the CDR3 is TGCGCCAGCAGTCGGAGGAACGGCCCCGGGGAGACCCAGTACTTC. This encodes CASSRRNGPGETQYF.

The gene calls are TRBV19 and TRBJ2-5, with D possibly being TRBD2 (7 bases). CDR1 LNHDA and CDR2 SQIVND come from the germline V gene (reference sequence). With 7 bases removed from V and 4 bases from J, the gap between germline ends came to 13 bases. CDR3 length equals 13 residues. This chain's CDR3 is CASNSGGGETQYF. CDR3 in DNA: TGTGCCAGTAACTCGGGGGGCGGAGAGACCCAGTACTTC.

The chain is built from TRBV11-2 and TRBJ1-5, with D possibly matching TRBD1 (5 bases). Trimming cost V 5 bases and J 6 bases, with 14 bases left between them. The CDR3 has 14 residues. CDR1 is SGHAT and CDR2 is FQNNGV in the germline V gene. The CDR3 protein is CASSPGFPSQPQHF. Written as DNA, the CDR3 is TGTGCCAGCAGCCCAGGGTTTCCGAGTCAGCCCCAGCATTTT.

The V and J genes are TRBV6-5 and TRBJ1-1, with 9 nucleotides matching TRBD1. V shed 6 bases, J shed 3 bases, and the junction held 2 bases outside the gene matches. The CDR3 sequence is 13 residues long. The germline CDR1 and CDR2 sequences are MNHEY and SVGAGI. The CDR3: CASSGQGYTEAFF. The CDR3 bases are TGTGCCAGCAGCGGACAGGGGTACACTGAAGCTTTCTTT.

V is TRBV30 and J is TRBJ2-3, with TRBD1 matching over 7 bases. Trimming removed 3 bases from V and 4 bases from J; junction bases left unmatched: 4. The germline gives CDR1 GTSNPN, CDR2 SVGIG (reference sequence). The CDR3 covers 13 residues. The CDR3 spells CAWSFGTADTQYF. The DNA for the CDR3 is TGTGCCTGGAGCTTCGGGACAGCAGATACGCAGTATTTT.

The chain has TRBV29-1 and TRBJ1-5; D is unresolved. From germline, CDR1 is SQVTM and CDR2 ANQGSEA. V lost 5 bases to trimming and J lost 5 bases, with 13 bases between them. CDR3 length equals 13 residues. CDR3 DNA: TGCAGCGTTTGGGCGGGGTACGATCAGCCCCAGCATTTT. Its translation: CSVWAGYDQPQHF.

The genes are TRBV6-5 and TRBJ1-1, with D possibly matching TRBD1 (5 bases). The CDR3 has 11 amino acids. Trimming removed 5 bases at V and 7 bases at J, with 8 bases between. The germline gives CDR1 MNHEY, CDR2 SVGAGI. The DNA for the CDR3 is TGTGCCAGCAGTAGGGGACTTGAAGCTTTCTTT. Amino acid sequence: CASSRGLEAFF.

The chain is built from TRBV15 and TRBJ2-7, with TRBD2 identical over 8 bases. Germline trimming cut 0 bases from V and 2 bases from J; bases unmatched to any gene: 12. CDR3 length equals 18 residues. Looked up from germline, CDR1 is LNHNV and CDR2 is YYDKDF (reference sequence). The CDR3 DNA sequence: TGTGCCACCAGCAGAGATATCTTTCCTAGCGGGCCGACCTACGAGCAGTACTTC. Translation gives CATSRDIFPSGPTYEQYF.

The gene calls are TRBV30 and TRBJ2-7, with TRBD2 matching over 8 bases. CDR3 length: 15 residues. V dropped 0 bases and J dropped 3; count of bases not matched to a gene: 7. CDR1 and CDR2 from the germline V gene are GTSNPN and SVGIG (reference sequence). The CDR3 is CAWSVPQRGFYEQYF. The CDR3 DNA reads TGTGCCTGGAGTGTGCCCCAGCGGGGGTTCTACGAGCAGTACTTC.

This rearrangement joins TRBV4-2 to TRBJ2-1, with D possibly matching TRBD2 (5 bases). The germline V gene encodes CDR1 LGHNA and CDR2 YNFKEQ. Trimming took 0 bases from V and 9 from J, leaving 21 bases between them. The CDR3 is 17 amino acids. The CDR3 protein is CASSQDNLLAGSSEQFF. In DNA form, the CDR3 reads TGTGCCAGCAGCCAAGATAATTTGTTAGCTGGGAGCTCTGAGCAGTTCTTC.

The chain employs TRBV5-1 and TRBJ2-7; 7 nucleotides line up with TRBD1. CDR3 length: 15 amino acids. Trimming took 0 bases from V and 6 from J; bases not matched to a gene: 9. CDR1 is SGHRS, CDR2 YFSETQ, per germline. CDR3 amino acids: CASSLERYGTVEQYF. The CDR3 nucleotides are TGCGCCAGCAGCTTGGAGAGATATGGGACAGTCGAGCAGTACTTC.

CDR3 DNA sequence: TGTGCCAGCTCATCGACCGGGACTAGCGGTCCCTACGAGCAGTACTTC. Translation gives CASSSTGTSGPYEQYF. The chain couples TRBV18 to TRBJ2-7, with TRBD2 matching over 11 bases. This CDR3 is 16 amino acids long. Losses at the gene ends were 5 bases for V and 2 bases for J; bases not matched to a gene: 8. Germline V gene lookup returns CDR1 KGHSH and CDR2 LQKENI. The full variable domain, rest sourced from reference TRBV18 and TRBJ2-7, is NAGVMQNPRHLVRRRGQEARLRCSPMKGHSHVYWYRQLPEEGLKFMVYLQKENIIDESGMPKERFSAEFPKEGPSILRIQQVVRGDSAAYFCASSSTGTSGPYEQYFGPGTRLTVT.

The chain recombines TRBV10-3 with TRBJ2-7; 9 bases map to TRBD1. V trimming: 7 bases; J trimming: 9 bases; junction bases outside the gene matches: 10. Germline lookup yields CDR1 ENHRY and CDR2 SYGVKD. This CDR3 is built from 13 residues. This CDR3 reads CAINPGQGRGQYF. CDR3 in DNA: TGTGCCATCAACCCGGGACAGGGCCGAGGGCAGTACTTC.

This chain uses TRBV29-1 with TRBJ2-1; the match to TRBD2 covers 9 bases. The CDR3 has 15 amino acids. Germline CDR1 is SQVTM and CDR2 is ANQGSEA. Trimming took 5 bases from V and 9 from J; bases not matched to a gene: 14. The CDR3 loop is CSVPMSVAGVGEQFF. The CDR3 bases are TGCAGCGTTCCGATGTCGGTAGCGGGAGTTGGTGAGCAGTTCTTC.

This chain's CDR3 is CASSELEQGAYEQYF. The DNA of the CDR3 is TGCGCCAGCAGTGAGTTGGAACAGGGGGCCTACGAGCAGTACTTC. The chain recombines TRBV10-1 with TRBJ2-7; 8 bases match TRBD1. Germline values: CDR1 WNHNN, CDR2 SYGVQD (reference sequence). The CDR3 is 15 residues long. V lost 1 base and J lost 2; bases outside the gene matches: 4.

This clone was recorded only once. The chain joins TRBV27 to TRBJ1-1; 10 bases agree with TRBD1. Looked up from germline, CDR1 is MNHEY and CDR2 is SMNVEV (reference sequence). V was pared by 3 bases and J by 1 base, with 5 bases of the junction left unmatched. CDR3 length: 16 amino acids. The CDR3 sequence: CASSFGTGVRNTEAFF. Written as DNA, the CDR3 is TGTGCCAGCAGTTTCGGGACAGGGGTGAGGAACACTGAAGCTTTCTTT.

The chain employs TRBV18 and TRBJ2-2; D gene uncertain. Trimming pared 6 bases from V and 1 base from J, leaving 9 bases between. Looked up from germline, CDR1 is KGHSH and CDR2 is LQKENI. This CDR3 has 14 residues. CDR3 DNA: TGTGCCAGCTCTCGAGAACTGAACACCGGGGAGCTGTTTTTT. Amino acid sequence: CASSRELNTGELFF.

The gene calls are TRBV10-1 and TRBJ1-1, with a tentative D call TRBD1 (6 bases). The CDR3 runs 14 residues. Trimming cost V 6 bases and J 1 base, with 12 bases left between them. From germline, CDR1 is WNHNN and CDR2 SYGVQD (reference sequence). The CDR3 region has the DNA TGCGCCAGCAGCTTAAACAGGGAGAACACTGAAGCTTTCTTT. Translated, it gives CASSLNRENTEAFF.

The chain is built from TRBV28 and TRBJ2-3; 7 positions agree with TRBD1. V dropped 6 bases and J dropped 3; count of bases not matched to a gene: 6. Germline V lookup: CDR1 MDHEN, CDR2 SYDVKM. The CDR3 contains 14 residues. In nucleotides, the CDR3 is TGTGCCAGCAGCCCCGGACAGGCGACAGATACGCAGTATTTT. As protein: CASSPGQATDTQYF.

The chain combines TRBV5-1 with TRBJ1-2; unclear D gene. This CDR3 has 14 amino acids. The V end was cut by 0 bases, the J end by 6 bases, with 12 bases between. Per the germline V gene, CDR1 is SGHRS and CDR2 is YFSETQ. The CDR3 region has the DNA TGCGCCAGCAGCTTGGAGCGGGCGAGCGATGGCTACACCTTC. Translating gives CASSLERASDGYTF.

The rearrangement uses TRBV4-2 and TRBJ1-6; maybe TRBD1 (5 bases). V was cut by 0 bases and J by 1 base, with 10 bases left in between. This CDR3 spans 17 amino acids. Germline CDR1 and CDR2: LGHNA and YNFKEQ. CDR3 bases: TGTGCCAGCAGCCAAGAGTGGGGGGGTTCCTATAATTCACCCCTCCACTTT. Translated, it gives CASSQEWGGSYNSPLHF.